This TCR beta chain was sequenced for a study of CXCR3-negative and CXCR3-positive naive CD8 T cells. Study-wide results and limits: Researchers report that CXCR3-positive naive cells carry more hydrophobic TRB CDR3s than CXCR3-negative naive cells. Naive subsets had comparable surface CD5; TCR strength was inferred from TRB CDR3 properties.

Comments on this clonotype: What it recognizes is unknown.

The CDR3 totals 16 residues. Germline CDR1 MDHEN, CDR2 SYDVKM. Preparation of TRB cDNA libraries relied on 5' RACE carrying UMI labels. TCRdb reprocessed the 5' RACE reads and stores each CDR3 protein as one record, lacking DNA. The specimen's table records about 90,000 distinct CDR3 sequences. Sequencing input: naive CXCR3+ CD8+ T cells from blood. The sample's subset: CD45RO-CCR7+CD27+CD95- naive CD8+ T cells expressing CXCR3 (TNR3+). The V and J genes are TRBV28 and TRBJ2-7; the TCRdb D gene call, TRBD1, has no DNA to confirm it. The source of this sequence is a human donor in good health. Some clones in this sample may be carry-over from other donors' samples. CDR3: CASSLWGVDSWREQYF.